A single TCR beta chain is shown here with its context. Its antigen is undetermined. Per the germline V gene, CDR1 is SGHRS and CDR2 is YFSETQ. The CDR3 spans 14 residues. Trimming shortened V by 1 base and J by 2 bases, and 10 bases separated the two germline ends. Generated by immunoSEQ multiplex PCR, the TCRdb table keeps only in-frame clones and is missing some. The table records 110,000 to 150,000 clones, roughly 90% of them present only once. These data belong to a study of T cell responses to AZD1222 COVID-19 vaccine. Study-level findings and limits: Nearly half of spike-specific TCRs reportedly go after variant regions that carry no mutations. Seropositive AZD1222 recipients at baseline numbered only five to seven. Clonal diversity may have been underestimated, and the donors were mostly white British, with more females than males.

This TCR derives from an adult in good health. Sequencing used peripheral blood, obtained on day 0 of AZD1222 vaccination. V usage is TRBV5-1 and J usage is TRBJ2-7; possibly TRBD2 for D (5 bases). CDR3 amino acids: CASSLSLAAYEQYF. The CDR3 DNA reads TGCGCCAGCAGCTTGAGCCTAGCAGCCTACGAGCAGTACTTC.